Listed here are 24 T cell receptor beta chains from one sample, sequenced in a study of cytomegalovirus exposure and HLA in healthy donors. With 60 Vbeta and 13 Jbeta primers, the PCR was carried out. The repertoire was sequenced with immunoSEQ multiplex PCR; TCRdb's copy has only in-frame clones and lacks some. The sample includes a few hundred thousand clones, 75% to 90% of them seen just once. The sequenced sample consisted of PBMCs. These receptors were obtained from a girl aged 2 to 9 in good health and CMV-seronegative.

The chain has TRBV7-9 and TRBJ2-2; D is unresolved. Germline V gene sequence: CDR1 SEHNR, CDR2 FQNEAQ (reference sequence). The V gene lost 6 bases and the J gene lost 0 bases, with 14 bases spanning the gap. The CDR3 loop spans 16 amino acids. The CDR3 loop is CASSFLRDSNTGELFF. The CDR3 bases are TGTGCCAGCAGTTTTCTAAGAGACTCGAACACCGGGGAGCTGTTTTTT.

The V call is TRBV28, the J call TRBJ1-6, with D uncertain. The CDR3 is 13 residues long. CDR1 and CDR2 from the germline V gene are MDHEN and SYDVKM. With 2 bases removed from V and 8 bases from J, the gap between germline ends came to 7 bases. Written as DNA, the CDR3 is TGTGCCAGCAGTTTAGATGAGGATTCACCCCTCCACTTT. This encodes CASSLDEDSPLHF.

The rearrangement uses TRBV15 and TRBJ1-1; D remains ambiguous. This CDR3 contains 15 residues. The V gene's germline CDR1 is LNHNV and CDR2 YYDKDF (reference sequence). The V gene lost 0 bases and the J gene lost 0 bases, with 8 bases spanning the gap. CDR3 sequence reads: CATSRDPGMNTEAFF. The CDR3 DNA follows: TGTGCCACCAGCAGAGACCCCGGTATGAACACTGAAGCTTTCTTT.

The chain uses TRBV5-8 and TRBJ2-3, with D possibly TRBD2 on 6 matching bases. Deletions cut 4 bases from V and 0 bases from J, with 9 bases between. This CDR3 region has 14 residues. The V gene's germline CDR1 is SGHTS and CDR2 YDEGEE. This CDR3 reads CASSRDLSTDTQYF. CDR3 coding DNA: TGTGCCAGCAGCCGGGACTTGAGCACAGATACGCAGTATTTT.

The rearrangement links TRBV4-2 to TRBJ2-3, with a weak D call TRBD2 (6 bases). V was pared by 1 base and J by 3 bases, with 17 bases between. The germline V gene has CDR1 LGHNA and CDR2 YNFKEQ. The CDR3 runs 17 residues. As DNA, the CDR3 is TGTGCCAGCAGCCAAGTCTATTTCGGGGCGGGGACAGATACGCAGTATTTT. Its translation is CASSQVYFGAGTDTQYF.

The V and J genes are TRBV7-8 and TRBJ1-5; possibly TRBD1 for D (5 bases). CDR1 SGHVS and CDR2 FQNEAQ come from the germline V gene. V lost 5 bases and J lost 6, with 14 bases in between. The CDR3 runs 14 residues. The DNA for the CDR3 is TGTGCCAGCAGCCCCCCGGGGGGGGGTCAGCCCCAGCATTTT. Its protein is CASSPPGGGQPQHF.

The genes are TRBV10-1 and TRBJ2-2; 7 positions match TRBD2. Trimming took 2 bases from V and 8 from J; bases not matched to a gene: 14. In germline, CDR1 is WNHNN, CDR2 SYGVQD (reference sequence). The CDR3 runs to 17 residues. In DNA form, the CDR3 reads TGCGCCAGCAGTGAGCGCATCGGGGGGAGCGGGAAAGGGGAGCTGTTTTTT. Its translation: CASSERIGGSGKGELFF.

This clone was detected once. J is TRBJ2-6 and V is TRBV13, with TRBD2 as a possible D gene (6 bases). V gave up 4 bases and J gave up 1 base, with 23 bases separating them. The CDR3 is made up of 20 amino acids. CDR1 and CDR2 (germline): PRHDT, FYEKMQ (reference sequence). The CDR3 DNA reads TGTGCCAGCAGCTCGGGGGTTTGGGGGAACTTAGAGTCTGGGGCCAACGTCCTGACTTTC. This sequence encodes CASSSGVWGNLESGANVLTF.

The chain links TRBV6-4 to TRBJ1-6; 9 bases match TRBD1. There are 17 residues in the CDR3. The junction had 19 bases not matched to a gene; V was cut back by 10 bases and J by 9 bases. Germline V gene lookup returns CDR1 MRHNA and CDR2 SNTAGT. The CDR3 region is CAKLPGQGYCLTSPLHF. DNA for the CDR3: TGTGCCAAATTACCGGGACAGGGTTATTGTCTGACTTCACCCCTCCACTTT.

The chain uses TRBV7-9 and TRBJ1-1; the D is unclear. V lost 0 bases, J lost 5 bases, and 4 bases lay in between. Germline CDR1 SEHNR, CDR2 FQNEAQ (reference sequence). This CDR3 is built from 12 residues. The chain's CDR3 is CASSLAETEAFF. Written as DNA, the CDR3 is TGTGCCAGCAGCTTAGCGGAGACTGAAGCTTTCTTT.

In its sample, this clone was seen once. Here the CDR3 DNA reads TGTGCCAGCAGTTATAGACAGGGAGACGGCTACACCTTC. This sequence encodes CASSYRQGDGYTF. V and J are TRBV2 and TRBJ1-2; TRBD1 agrees at 7 bases. CDR1 and CDR2 from the germline V gene are SNHLY and FYNNEI. The trim removed 5 bases at V and 8 bases at J, leaving 8 bases unmatched. This CDR3 comprises 13 residues. The full variable domain, rest sourced from reference TRBV2 and TRBJ1-2, is EPEVTQTPSHQVTQMGQEVILRCVPISNHLYFYWYRQILGQKVEFLVSFYNNEISEKSEIFDDQFSVERPDGSNFTLKIRSTKLEDSAMYFCASSYRQGDGYTFGSGTRLTVV.

The V and J genes are TRBV7-6 and TRBJ1-4; D is ambiguous. CDR3 length: 14 amino acids. Deletions cut 1 base from V and 0 bases from J, with 3 bases between. CDR1 is SGHVS and CDR2 is FNYEAQ in the germline V gene. CDR3 sequence: CASSLVTTNEKLFF. The CDR3 DNA is TGTGCCAGCAGCTTAGTTACAACTAATGAAAAACTGTTTTTT.

In its sample, this clone was seen a few times. The J gene is TRBJ1-2, the V gene TRBV2; weak D call: TRBD1 (6 bases). Germline assignment: CDR1 SNHLY and CDR2 FYNNEI. V lost 5 bases, J lost 8 bases, and 21 bases lay in between. The CDR3 is 15 residues long. DNA for the CDR3: TGTGCCAGCAGTCCTCAACGGACAGTAACTTTCGGCTACACCTTC. Translating gives CASSPQRTVTFGYTF. The full variable domain, rest sourced from reference TRBV2 and TRBJ1-2, is EPEVTQTPSHQVTQMGQEVILRCVPISNHLYFYWYRQILGQKVEFLVSFYNNEISEKSEIFDDQFSVERPDGSNFTLKIRSTKLEDSAMYFCASSPQRTVTFGYTFGSGTRLTVV.

The rearrangement uses TRBV28 and TRBJ2-7; 7 nucleotides agree with TRBD2. CDR1 is MDHEN and CDR2 is SYDVKM in the germline V gene. Unmatched junction bases numbered 1, after V lost 1 base and J lost 4 bases. This CDR3 has 13 residues. This CDR3 reads CASSLSSGYEQYF. DNA for the CDR3: TGTGCCAGCAGTTTATCTAGCGGATACGAGCAGTACTTC.

Written as DNA, the CDR3 is TGTGCCAGCAGGTCGGCCCAGGGGGATCAGCCCCAGCATTTT. This translates into CASRSAQGDQPQHF. J is TRBJ1-5 and V is TRBV28; 7 bases agree with TRBD1. This CDR3 region has 14 residues. Germline CDR1 reads MDHEN; CDR2 reads SYDVKM. The V gene end was trimmed by 6 bases and the J gene end by 5 bases; junction bases not matched to a gene: 7.

V gene TRBV30 combines with J gene TRBJ1-4; D is unresolved. V gave up 1 base and J gave up 3 bases, with 6 bases separating them. CDR1 is GTSNPN, CDR2 SVGIG, per germline (reference sequence). The CDR3 loop spans 13 amino acids. The DNA of the CDR3 is TGTGCCTGGAGTGGGGGAGCTAATGAAAAACTGTTTTTT. It specifies CAWSGGANEKLFF. Based on the CDR3 plus reference TRBV30 and TRBJ1-4, the full variable domain is SQTIHQWPATLVQPVGSPLSLECTVEGTSNPNLYWYRQAAGRGLQLLFYSVGIGQISSEVPQNLSASRPQDRQFILSSKKLLLSDSGFYLCAWSGGANEKLFFGSGTQLSVL.

The rearrangement links TRBV5-5 to TRBJ2-5; possibly TRBD1 for D (6 bases). In germline, CDR1 is SGHKS, CDR2 YYEKEE (reference sequence). This CDR3 comprises 16 residues. The ends were cut back, 4 bases at V and 4 bases at J, with 20 bases in the middle. CDR3 amino acids: CASSAPGRGKGETQYF. In DNA, the CDR3 is TGTGCCAGCAGCGCCCCAGGAAGGGGGAAGGGAGAGACCCAGTACTTC.

The chain carries TRBV10-3 and TRBJ1-2, with D hard to call. V was cut by 3 bases and J by 1 base, with 9 bases left in between. Germline V lookup: CDR1 ENHRY, CDR2 SYGVKD. This CDR3 spans 14 amino acids. The CDR3 protein is CAISESGINYGYTF. The DNA for the CDR3 is TGTGCCATCAGTGAATCCGGGATTAACTATGGCTACACCTTC.

This clone was detected a few times. V usage is TRBV6-6 and J usage is TRBJ2-2; 8 bases fit TRBD2. Germline CDR1 is MNHNY and CDR2 is SVGAGI (reference sequence). The ends lost 6 bases at V and 6 bases at J; junction bases unmatched: 3. The CDR3 sequence is 13 residues long. As DNA, the CDR3 is TGTGCCAGCAGGGCGCGGGAGGCCGGGGAGCTGTTTTTT. It yields the protein CASRAREAGELFF.

The V call is TRBV10-1, the J call TRBJ2-5; possible D gene TRBD2, 6 bases. Trimming left V 5 bases short and J 5 bases short, with 15 bases between. CDR3 length: 14 amino acids. Germline V CDR1 and CDR2: WNHNN, SYGVQD (reference sequence). CDR3 bases: TGCGCCAGCAGTCACCGGGGGTTCGGGGAGACCCAGTACTTC. This translates into CASSHRGFGETQYF.

This clone was counted once. The rearrangement links TRBV6-1 to TRBJ1-4; D may be TRBD1 (6 bases). This CDR3 comprises 14 residues. Germline V lookup: CDR1 MNHNS, CDR2 SASEGT. V gave up 10 bases and J gave up 1 base, with 13 bases separating them. The CDR3 reads CATLRGGTNEKLFF. In DNA, the CDR3 is TGTGCCACCCTAAGGGGGGGAACTAATGAAAAACTGTTTTTT.

On this clone itself: Sequence at one end of the junction differs from germline and may be a read error. The genes are TRBV7-9 and TRBJ2-7; D perhaps matches TRBD2 (7 bases). This CDR3 spans 16 amino acids. Germline CDR1 reads SEHNR; CDR2 reads FQNEAQ (reference sequence). In DNA form, the CDR3 reads TGTTCCAGCAGCTTAGCGCACGGGGGGCGAAAGTTCGAGCAGTACTTC. Protein sequence: CSSSLAHGGRKFEQYF.

Comments on this clone: The sample contains more than one DNA sequence encoding this CDR3. V usage is TRBV5-6 and J usage is TRBJ2-7, with D perhaps matching TRBD2 (6 bases). This CDR3 region has 13 residues. The V gene's germline CDR1 is SGHDT and CDR2 YYEEEE. Trimming removed 0 bases at V and 3 bases at J, with 7 bases between. The CDR3 bases are TGTGCCAGCAGCTTGGGGGGGGTCTACGAGCAGTACTTC. This translates into CASSLGGVYEQYF.

The V and J genes are TRBV27 and TRBJ2-5, with 7 bases matching TRBD1. The germline V gene has CDR1 MNHEY and CDR2 SMNVEV (reference sequence). The length of the CDR3 is 15 residues. V shed 6 bases and J 1 base; nucleotides not matched to a gene: 8. Here the CDR3 reads CASSSQGQPQETQYF. CDR3 sequence (DNA): TGTGCCAGCAGCAGTCAGGGACAGCCCCAAGAGACCCAGTACTTC.